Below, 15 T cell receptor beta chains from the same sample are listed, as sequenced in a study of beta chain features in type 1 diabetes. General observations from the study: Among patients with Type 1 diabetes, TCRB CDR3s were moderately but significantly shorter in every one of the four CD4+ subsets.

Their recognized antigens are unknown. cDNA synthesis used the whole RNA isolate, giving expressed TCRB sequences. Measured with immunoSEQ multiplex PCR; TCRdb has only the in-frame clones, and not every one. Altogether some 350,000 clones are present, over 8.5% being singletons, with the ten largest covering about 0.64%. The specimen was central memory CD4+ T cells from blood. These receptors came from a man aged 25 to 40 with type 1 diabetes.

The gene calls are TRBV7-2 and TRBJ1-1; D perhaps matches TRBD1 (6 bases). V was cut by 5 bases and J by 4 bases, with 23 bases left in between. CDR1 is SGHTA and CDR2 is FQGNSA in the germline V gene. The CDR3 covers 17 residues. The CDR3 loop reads CASSPLLGGRGGTEAFF. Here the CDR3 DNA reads TGTGCCAGCAGCCCCCTATTAGGAGGCAGGGGTGGCACTGAAGCTTTCTTT. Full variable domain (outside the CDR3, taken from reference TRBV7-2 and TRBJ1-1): GAGVSQSPSNKVTEKGKDVELRCDPISGHTALYWYRQSLGQGLEFLIYFQGNSAPDKSGLPSDRFSAERTGGSVSTLTIQRTQQEDSAVYLCASSPLLGGRGGTEAFFGQGTRLTVV.

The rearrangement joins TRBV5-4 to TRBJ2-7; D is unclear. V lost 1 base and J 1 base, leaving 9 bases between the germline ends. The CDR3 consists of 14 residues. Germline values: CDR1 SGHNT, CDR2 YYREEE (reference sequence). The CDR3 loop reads CASSLQDYSYEQYF. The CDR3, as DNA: TGTGCCAGCAGCTTGCAGGATTATTCCTACGAGCAGTACTTC. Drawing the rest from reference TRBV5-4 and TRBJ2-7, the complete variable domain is ETGVTQSPTHLIKTRGQQVTLRCSSQSGHNTVSWYQQALGQGPQFIFQYYREEENGRGNFPPRFSGLQFPNYSSELNVNALELDDSALYLCASSLQDYSYEQYFGPGTRLTVT.

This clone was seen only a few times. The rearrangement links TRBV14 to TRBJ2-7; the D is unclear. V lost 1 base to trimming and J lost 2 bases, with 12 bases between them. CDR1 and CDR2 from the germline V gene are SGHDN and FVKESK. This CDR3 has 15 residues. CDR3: CASSQASLGPYEQYF. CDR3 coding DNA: TGTGCCAGCAGCCAAGCCTCTCTAGGCCCCTACGAGCAGTACTTC.

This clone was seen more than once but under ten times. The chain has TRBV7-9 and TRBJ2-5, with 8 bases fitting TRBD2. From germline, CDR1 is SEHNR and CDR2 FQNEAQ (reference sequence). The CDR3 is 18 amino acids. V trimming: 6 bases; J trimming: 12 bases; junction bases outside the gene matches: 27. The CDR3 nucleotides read TGTGCCAGCAGTATACTAGCGGCCCCCATCTCCAAGAGACCGTCTAAGTACTTC. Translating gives CASSILAAPISKRPSKYF.

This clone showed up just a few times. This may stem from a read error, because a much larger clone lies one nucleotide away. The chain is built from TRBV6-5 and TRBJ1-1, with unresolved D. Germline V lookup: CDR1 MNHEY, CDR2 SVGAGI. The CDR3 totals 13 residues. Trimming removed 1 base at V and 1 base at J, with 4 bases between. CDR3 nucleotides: TGTGCCAGCAGTTACTTGGGGAACACTGAAGCTTTCTTT. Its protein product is CASSYLGNTEAFF.

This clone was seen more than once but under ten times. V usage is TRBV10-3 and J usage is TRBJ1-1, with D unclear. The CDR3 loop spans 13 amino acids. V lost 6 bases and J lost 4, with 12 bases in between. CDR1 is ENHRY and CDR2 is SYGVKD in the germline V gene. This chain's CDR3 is CAIRAVQTTEAFF. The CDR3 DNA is TGTGCCATCAGAGCCGTCCAGACCACTGAAGCTTTCTTT.

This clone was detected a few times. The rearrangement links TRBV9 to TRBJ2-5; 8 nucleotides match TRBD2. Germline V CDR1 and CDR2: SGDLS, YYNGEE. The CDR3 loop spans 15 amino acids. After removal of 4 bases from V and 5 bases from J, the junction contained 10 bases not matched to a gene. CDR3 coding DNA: TGTGCCAGCAGCCCAGGACTAGCAAGACAGGAGACCCAGTACTTC. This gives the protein CASSPGLARQETQYF.

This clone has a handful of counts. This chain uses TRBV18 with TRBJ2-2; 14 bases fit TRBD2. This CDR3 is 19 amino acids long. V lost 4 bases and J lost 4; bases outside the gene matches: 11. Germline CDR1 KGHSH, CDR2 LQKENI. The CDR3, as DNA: TGTGCCAGCTCACTACCCGAGGGACTAGCGGGAGCCCTCACCGGGGAGCTGTTTTTT. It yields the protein CASSLPEGLAGALTGELFF.

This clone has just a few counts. The CDR3 loop reads CASSIGTRKDIQYF. The CDR3 DNA reads as TGTGCCAGCAGTATTGGGACTAGGAAGGACATTCAGTACTTC. The chain links TRBV2 to TRBJ2-4, with TRBD2 identical over 8 bases. Germline lookup yields CDR1 SNHLY and CDR2 FYNNEI. This CDR3 is 14 amino acids long. Trimming cost V 5 bases and J 8 bases; bases outside gene matches: 8.

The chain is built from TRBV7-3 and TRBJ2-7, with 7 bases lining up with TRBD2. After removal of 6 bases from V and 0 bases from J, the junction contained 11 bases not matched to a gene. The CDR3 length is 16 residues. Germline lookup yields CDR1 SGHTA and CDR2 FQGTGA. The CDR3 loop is CASSSSGTTSSYEQYF. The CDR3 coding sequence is TGTGCCAGCAGTAGTAGTGGGACTACGAGCTCCTACGAGCAGTACTTC.

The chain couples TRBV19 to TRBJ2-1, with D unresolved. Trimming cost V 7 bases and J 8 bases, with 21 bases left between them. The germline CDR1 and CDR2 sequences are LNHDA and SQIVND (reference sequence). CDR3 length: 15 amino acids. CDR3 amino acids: CASKPLVGVSDEQFF. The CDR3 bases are TGTGCCAGTAAGCCCCTGGTCGGAGTGTCGGATGAGCAGTTCTTC.

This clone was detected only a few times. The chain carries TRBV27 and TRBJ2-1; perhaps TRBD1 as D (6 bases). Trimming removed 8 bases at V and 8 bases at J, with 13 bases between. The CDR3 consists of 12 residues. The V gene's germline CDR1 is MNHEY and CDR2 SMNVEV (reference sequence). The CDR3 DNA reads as TGTGCCAGCTGGGGGCAAGGAGATGAGCAGTTCTTC. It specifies CASWGQGDEQFF.

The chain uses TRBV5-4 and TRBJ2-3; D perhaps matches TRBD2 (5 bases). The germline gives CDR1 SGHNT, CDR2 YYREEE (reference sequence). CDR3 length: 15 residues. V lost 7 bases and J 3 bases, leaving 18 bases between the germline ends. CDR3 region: CASAERSGYTDTQYF. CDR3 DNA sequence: TGTGCCAGCGCCGAGCGTTCGGGGTATACAGATACGCAGTATTTT.

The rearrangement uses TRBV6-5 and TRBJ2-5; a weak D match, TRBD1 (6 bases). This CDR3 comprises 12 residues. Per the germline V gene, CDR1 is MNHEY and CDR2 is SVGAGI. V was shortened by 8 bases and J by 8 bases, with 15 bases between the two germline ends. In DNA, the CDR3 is TGTGCCAGCTCCCGGGACACTATTACCCAGTACTTC. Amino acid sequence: CASSRDTITQYF.

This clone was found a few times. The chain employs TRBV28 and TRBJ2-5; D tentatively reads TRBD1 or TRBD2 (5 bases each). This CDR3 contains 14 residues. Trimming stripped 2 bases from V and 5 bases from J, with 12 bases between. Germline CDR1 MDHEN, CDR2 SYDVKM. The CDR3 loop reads CASSLVGDRETQYF. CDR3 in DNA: TGTGCCAGCAGTTTAGTAGGGGACCGGGAGACCCAGTACTTC.